One T cell receptor (beta chain) is described in this entry. Its antigen is unknown. PCR involved 60 Vbeta and 13 Jbeta primers. How the authors handled the data: Per a later analysis, the number of unique TCR beta chains was some 75 million, of which some 9.9 million were shared. Measured with immunoSEQ multiplex PCR; TCRdb has only the in-frame clones, and not every one. V and J calls plus clone size are reproduced from that table; the DNA served to infer D and trimming. Of under 200,000 clones listed, around three quarters were seen once; the top ten hold approximately 0.69%. The sample belongs to a study of cytomegalovirus exposure and HLA in healthy donors. Overall study results and limits: Three CMV-associated chains proved CMV antigen-specific in vitro.

V shed 11 bases and J shed 1 base, with 20 bases lying between them. In germline, CDR1 is MNHNY, CDR2 SVGAGI (reference sequence). CDR3 length: 15 residues. The chain links TRBV6-6 to TRBJ1-2; D perhaps matches TRBD1 (6 bases). Sequencing was done on a sample of PBMCs. The sequence came from a woman in her 40s in good health and CMV-seronegative. CDR3 in DNA: TGTGCCTGCAACAGGGAAGTTTTCGTTAACTATGGCTACACCTTC. It is translated as CACNREVFVNYGYTF.